This T cell receptor beta chain was recorded in a study of shared clonotypes between healthy human individuals. General study points: Non-shared clonotypes had lower generation probabilities than clonotypes shared by all four sorted-subset donors. Having only a few donors restricted how much genetic and exposure-history diversity was captured. Naive subsets typically showed greater estimated richness than memory subsets.

Caucasian adults residing in Nashville, Tennessee made up all the donors. Concerning this clone: Its specificity is unknown.

Using immunoSEQ multiplex PCR, the repertoire was profiled, and TCRdb retains in-frame clones only, with some absent. The profile shows some 1.5 million clones, 95% to 97% of them singletons. The specimen sequenced was naive CD4+ T cells sorted from blood. The subset: CD45RA+ positively selected. The receptor was derived from a man younger than 45 in good health.

The CDR3 sequence is CASRHTGTRPYEQYF. In DNA form, the CDR3 reads TGTGCCAGCAGGCATACCGGGACACGGCCCTACGAGCAGTACTTC. V usage is TRBV11-3 and J usage is TRBJ2-7; D may be TRBD1 (6 bases). The CDR3 consists of 15 residues. V dropped 6 bases and J dropped 2 bases, with 17 bases sitting between them. Germline values: CDR1 SGHNT, CDR2 YENEEA.